A single sample is the source of the 25 T cell receptor beta chains below, sequenced in a study of T-cell reconstitution after alpha-beta-depleted transplantation in children. As it was prepared, the TCRbeta library received unique molecular identifiers. Each CDR3 protein gets one entry after TCRdb re-called the PCR reads with MiXCR. This sample has some 280,000 distinct CDR3 sequences; over 8% occur once, and the top ten carry around 10%. This sample comprised PBMCs from the stem cell graft donor, obtained from the stem cell graft. These receptors were obtained from a human donor who donated a stem cell graft to a child with SCID.

A few counts support this clonotype. The junction and the germline gene differ at one end; a read error may be behind it. J is TRBJ2-5 and V is TRBV7-7; D is perhaps TRBD1 or TRBD2 (5 bases each). This CDR3 region has 15 residues. Per the germline V gene, CDR1 is SSHAT and CDR2 is FNYEAQ (reference sequence). The CDR3 here is CASSSGLGGIEPQYF. CDR3 nucleotide sequence: TGTGCTAGCAGCTCGGGGCTTGGTGGCATTGAGCCCCAGTACTTC.

The V and J genes are TRBV10-3 and TRBJ2-3, with a tentative D call TRBD1 (6 bases). This CDR3 is built from 14 residues. Germline values: CDR1 ENHRY, CDR2 SYGVKD. V lost 4 bases and J 10 bases, leaving 18 bases between the germline ends. The CDR3 sequence: CAISGSDSPLAQYF. Written as DNA, the CDR3 is TGTGCCATCAGTGGATCGGACAGTCCTTTGGCGCAGTATTTT.

This chain connects TRBV7-8 to TRBJ2-1; possible D gene TRBD1, 6 bases. The CDR3 runs to 15 residues. V was pared by 8 bases and J by 9 bases, with 23 bases between. Per germline, CDR1 SGHVS and CDR2 FQNEAQ. The CDR3 spells CASALWLLGAGEQFF. DNA of the CDR3: TGTGCCAGCGCCCTCTGGTTGTTGGGGGCCGGTGAGCAGTTCTTC. Full variable domain (outside the CDR3, taken from reference TRBV7-8 and TRBJ2-1): GAGVSQSPRYKVAKRGQDVALRCDPISGHVSLFWYQQALGQGPEFLTYFQNEAQLDKSGLPSDRFFAERPEGSVSTLKIQRTQQEDSAVYLCASALWLLGAGEQFFGPGTRLTVL.

Concerning this clonotype: A much larger clone sits a single nucleotide away, making a read error possible. V gene TRBV28 combines with J gene TRBJ2-7; D is perhaps TRBD2 (5 bases). Germline-derived CDR1 and CDR2 are MDHEN and SYDVKM. The CDR3 is 14 residues long. The CDR3 region is CASSLRSGSVEQDF. In DNA, the CDR3 is TGTGCCAGCAGTTTAAGATCGGGATCAGTCGAGCAGGACTTC.

This clonotype was counted between two and nine times. This chain joins TRBV5-1 and TRBJ2-2; the D call may be TRBD1 or TRBD2 (5 bases each). The V end was cut by 4 bases, the J end by 8 bases, with 24 bases between. Germline V lookup: CDR1 SGHRS, CDR2 YFSETQ. This CDR3 comprises 17 residues. CDR3 nucleotide sequence: TGCGCCAGCAGCCTCCGGGGCCCCTCCGGAAAGGCTGGGGAGCTGTTTTTT. It translates to CASSLRGPSGKAGELFF.

This clonotype was counted a few times. This rearrangement joins TRBV5-1 to TRBJ2-1; 9 bases match TRBD2. This CDR3 has 13 residues. The V and J ends lost 5 bases and 8 bases, in that order; junction bases with no gene match: 5. Germline-derived CDR1 and CDR2 are SGHRS and YFSETQ. The CDR3 here is CASSSSGVYEQFF. The CDR3 DNA is TGCGCCAGCAGTTCTAGCGGGGTCTATGAGCAGTTCTTC.

The chain links TRBV5-1 to TRBJ2-5; 8 bases agree with TRBD1. The ends lost 1 base at V and 2 bases at J; junction bases unmatched: 4. CDR3 length: 15 residues. From germline, CDR1 is SGHRS and CDR2 YFSETQ. The CDR3 nucleotides read TGCGCCAGCAGCTTGAGCGGACAGGGACAAGAGACCCAGTACTTC. This encodes CASSLSGQGQETQYF.

There are a few counts of this clonotype. The CDR3 DNA sequence: TGTGCCATCAGGGAGACTAGCGGGGGCGATGAGCAGTTCTTC. Translating gives CAIRETSGGDEQFF. The chain recombines TRBV10-3 with TRBJ2-1, with 12 bases matching TRBD2. V lost 6 bases to trimming and J lost 8 bases; unmatched junction nucleotides: 5. Germline values: CDR1 ENHRY, CDR2 SYGVKD. The CDR3 spans 14 residues.

The J gene is TRBJ2-1, the V gene TRBV24-1, with D uncertain. In germline, CDR1 is KGHDR, CDR2 SFDVKD. Trimming pared 3 bases from V and 9 bases from J, leaving 11 bases between. The CDR3 covers 13 residues. This CDR3 is CATSDGVTGEQFF. The CDR3 region has the DNA TGTGCCACCAGTGATGGGGTTACGGGTGAGCAGTTCTTC.

This clonotype showed up many times. The gene calls are TRBV5-1 and TRBJ1-6, with 7 bases matching TRBD1. Losses at the gene ends were 0 bases for V and 9 bases for J; bases not matched to a gene: 9. Germline V gene sequence: CDR1 SGHRS, CDR2 YFSETQ. This CDR3 region has 16 residues. CDR3: CASSLEFGDSGSPLHF. CDR3 nucleotides: TGCGCCAGCAGCTTGGAGTTCGGGGACAGCGGTTCACCCCTCCACTTT.

The chain uses TRBV3-1 and TRBJ1-5, with 7 bases identical to TRBD1. V lost 5 bases and J lost 4; bases outside the gene matches: 5. The CDR3 extends over 14 amino acids. CDR1 and CDR2 from the germline V gene are LGHDT and YNNKEL (reference sequence). In nucleotides, the CDR3 is TGTGCCAGCAGCGAGGCGACAGGGAATCAGCCCCAGCATTTT. Translating gives CASSEATGNQPQHF.

This chain links TRBV6-1 with TRBJ1-6, with TRBD1 as a possible D gene (6 bases). Germline V gene lookup returns CDR1 MNHNS and CDR2 SASEGT. V was trimmed by 6 bases and J by 10 bases, leaving 16 bases between them. This CDR3 has 14 residues. The CDR3 nucleotides read TGTGCCAGCAGACTAACAGGGCGGCGGTCACCCCTCCACTTT. This sequence encodes CASRLTGRRSPLHF.

This clonotype was found a few times. This rearrangement joins TRBV12-3 or TRBV12-4 to TRBJ1-5; maybe TRBD1 (5 bases). V was clipped by 3 bases and J by 2 bases, with 17 bases between them. The CDR3 extends over 17 amino acids. The CDR3 protein is CASSFDSGRQGNQPQHF. CDR3 nucleotides: TGTGCCAGCAGTTTTGACTCGGGACGACAAGGCAATCAGCCCCAGCATTTT.

The V gene is TRBV5-1, the J gene TRBJ1-1; a possible D gene is TRBD1 (6 bases). The ends were cut back, 1 base at V and 1 base at J, with 11 bases in the middle. This CDR3 is built from 15 residues. The V gene's germline CDR1 is SGHRS and CDR2 YFSETQ. CDR3 amino acids: CASSLLQGANTEAFF. CDR3 bases: TGCGCCAGCAGCTTGTTACAGGGCGCGAACACTGAAGCTTTCTTT.

The J gene is TRBJ1-5, the V gene TRBV19, with D possibly matching TRBD1 (6 bases). V lost 7 bases, J lost 0 bases, and 13 bases lay in between. The CDR3 is 15 amino acids. From germline, CDR1 is LNHDA and CDR2 SQIVND (reference sequence). The CDR3 nucleotides are TGTGCCAGTACCCGGGACAAGAGTAGCAATCAGCCCCAGCATTTT. Translation: CASTRDKSSNQPQHF.

V gene TRBV20-1 combines with J gene TRBJ2-7, with 7 bases that match TRBD1. The V gene end was trimmed by 6 bases and the J gene end by 2 bases; junction bases not matched to a gene: 7. Germline loops: CDR1 DFQATT, CDR2 SNEGSKA (reference sequence). This CDR3 spans 13 amino acids. CDR3 DNA: TGCAGTGCGTTACAGGGGATTACCTACGAGCAGTACTTC. Translation gives CSALQGITYEQYF.

The table lists this clonotype with a few counts. The V call is TRBV12-3 or TRBV12-4, the J call TRBJ2-4; 8 bases line up with TRBD1. The CDR3 is 16 residues long. The V gene end was trimmed by 5 bases and the J gene end by 5 bases; junction bases not matched to a gene: 11. The CDR3 DNA reads TGTGCCAGCAGTCTTACAGGACAGGGTTTACAAAACATTCAGTACTTC. It encodes CASSLTGQGLQNIQYF.

The rearrangement joins TRBV12-3 or TRBV12-4 to TRBJ2-7; TRBD2 aligns across 10 bases. Unmatched junction bases numbered 8, after V lost 2 bases and J lost 7 bases. The CDR3 has 15 amino acids. Here the CDR3 DNA reads TGTGCCAGCAGTTTAAGCACTAGCGGGAAAGAAGAGCAGTACTTC. Amino acids: CASSLSTSGKEEQYF.

This clonotype was seen many times. The CDR3 reads CASSPQSNTGELFF. CDR3 in DNA: TGTGCCAGCAGTCCCCAGTCCAACACCGGGGAGCTGTTTTTT. This chain links TRBV25-1 with TRBJ2-2; D not certain. There are 14 residues in the CDR3. Germline V lookup: CDR1 MGHDK, CDR2 SYGVNS. V was trimmed by 5 bases and J by 2 bases, leaving 9 bases between them.

V gene TRBV10-3 combines with J gene TRBJ2-7; 8 positions match TRBD2. The CDR3 is 14 amino acids. Losses at the gene ends were 10 bases for V and 3 bases for J; bases not matched to a gene: 11. The germline V gene has CDR1 ENHRY and CDR2 SYGVKD. CDR3 loop: CATRGSGAIYEQYF. The CDR3, as DNA: TGTGCCACGCGAGGTAGCGGGGCAATCTACGAGCAGTACTTC.

In DNA form, the CDR3 reads TGCAGCGTTGTCCAGGGGGCACGTCTAGCGGGGGTGCGAGAGACCCAGTACTTC. This sequence encodes CSVVQGARLAGVRETQYF. This chain connects TRBV29-1 to TRBJ2-5; 10 bases match TRBD2. The CDR3 covers 18 residues. The ends lost 4 bases at V and 4 bases at J; junction bases unmatched: 18. The germline V gene encodes CDR1 SQVTM and CDR2 ANQGSEA.

V and J are TRBV20-1 and TRBJ2-3; possible D gene TRBD1, 5 bases. The CDR3 spans 15 residues. Germline lookup yields CDR1 DFQATT and CDR2 SNEGSKA (reference sequence). Trimming stripped 5 bases from V and 3 bases from J, with 18 bases between. CDR3 amino acids: CSAQVWAGKTDTQYF. In DNA, the CDR3 is TGCAGTGCTCAGGTTTGGGCAGGGAAGACAGATACGCAGTATTTT.

V and J are TRBV7-6 and TRBJ2-1; no clear D gene. The CDR3 totals 13 residues. V dropped 1 base and J dropped 6 bases, with 7 bases sitting between them. Germline CDR1 reads SGHVS; CDR2 reads FNYEAQ. CDR3 DNA: TGTGCCAGCAGCTTAGAATGGGGCAATGAGCAGTTCTTC. Its protein is CASSLEWGNEQFF. The variable domain in full, completed from reference TRBV7-6 and TRBJ2-1, reads GAGVSQSPRYKVTKRGQDVALRCDPISGHVSLYWYRQALGQGPEFLTYFNYEAQQDKSGLPNDRFSAERPEGSISTLTIQRTEQRDSAMYRCASSLEWGNEQFFGPGTRLTVL.

The sample holds many counts of this clonotype. The V gene is TRBV24-1, the J gene TRBJ2-2; 8 nucleotides agree with TRBD1. The CDR3 runs to 19 residues. Unmatched junction bases numbered 11, after V lost 3 bases and J lost 0 bases. Germline assignment: CDR1 KGHDR and CDR2 SFDVKD. The CDR3 region has the DNA TGTGCCACCAGTGATCCCCAGGGCGACAGGGGCACGAACACCGGGGAGCTGTTTTTT. Translating it yields CATSDPQGDRGTNTGELFF.

This chain uses TRBV10-1 with TRBJ2-3; D is unresolved. The CDR3 is 11 amino acids. Between the trimmed V and J ends, which lost 2 bases and 10 bases, there was a span of 7 bases. Germline V gene sequence: CDR1 WNHNN, CDR2 SYGVQD (reference sequence). CDR3 bases: TGCGCCAGCAGTGAGGGCAGATCGCAGTATTTT. Protein: CASSEGRSQYF.